This T cell receptor (beta chain) was identified in a study of cytomegalovirus exposure and HLA in healthy donors. A few counts support this clone. Its antigen is still unknown. Findings and caveats of the study: Upon later analysis, TCR association rates were observed to vary by HLA locus, being highest for DRB1 and lowest for HLA-C. A few V segments could not be told apart, such as TRBV6-2 and TRBV6-3, and were left out. Several of the most significant clusters appeared linked to common viral pathogens, based on a later analysis.

The PCR employed 60 Vbeta primers together with 13 Jbeta primers. Sequencing used immunoSEQ multiplex PCR; TCRdb keeps in-frame clones, though not all of them. The table lists 50,000 to 65,000 clones, more than 65% of them singletons. Trimming at V came to 4 bases and at J to 0 bases, leaving 11 bases not matched to a gene. This CDR3 contains 18 residues. CDR1 SEHNR and CDR2 FQNEAQ come from the germline V gene (reference sequence). The chain links TRBV7-9 to TRBJ2-1; 8 nucleotides agree with TRBD1. Sequenced: PBMCs. This clonotype was obtained from a woman younger than 35 in good health and CMV-seronegative. The chain's CDR3 is CASSSRKGDRSSYNEQFF. The CDR3 DNA is TGTGCCAGCAGCTCCAGGAAAGGGGACAGGAGCTCCTACAATGAGCAGTTCTTC.